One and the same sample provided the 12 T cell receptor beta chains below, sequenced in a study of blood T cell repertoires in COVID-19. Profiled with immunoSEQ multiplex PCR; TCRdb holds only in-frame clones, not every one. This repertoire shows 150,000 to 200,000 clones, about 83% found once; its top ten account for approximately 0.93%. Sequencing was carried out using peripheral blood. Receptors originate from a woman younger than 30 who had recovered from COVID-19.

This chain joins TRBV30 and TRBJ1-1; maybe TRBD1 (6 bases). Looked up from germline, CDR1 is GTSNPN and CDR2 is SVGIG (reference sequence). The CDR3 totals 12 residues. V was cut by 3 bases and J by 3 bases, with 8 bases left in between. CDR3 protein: CAWSRGYTEAFF. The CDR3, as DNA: TGTGCCTGGAGCAGGGGTTACACTGAAGCTTTCTTT.

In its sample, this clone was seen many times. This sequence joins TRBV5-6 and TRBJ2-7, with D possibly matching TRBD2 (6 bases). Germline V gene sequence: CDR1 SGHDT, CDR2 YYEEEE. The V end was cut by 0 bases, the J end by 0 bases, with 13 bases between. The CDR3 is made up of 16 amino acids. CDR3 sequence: CASSLERPGVSYEQYV. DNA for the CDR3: TGTGCCAGCAGCTTGGAAAGGCCGGGAGTCTCCTACGAGCAGTACGTC.

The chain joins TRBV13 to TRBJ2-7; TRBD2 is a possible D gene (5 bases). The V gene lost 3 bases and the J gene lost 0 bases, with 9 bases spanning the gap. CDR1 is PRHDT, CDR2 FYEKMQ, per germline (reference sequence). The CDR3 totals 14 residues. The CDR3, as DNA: TGTGCCAGCAGCTTGGCAGCGGCCTCCTACGAGCAGTACTTC. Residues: CASSLAAASYEQYF.

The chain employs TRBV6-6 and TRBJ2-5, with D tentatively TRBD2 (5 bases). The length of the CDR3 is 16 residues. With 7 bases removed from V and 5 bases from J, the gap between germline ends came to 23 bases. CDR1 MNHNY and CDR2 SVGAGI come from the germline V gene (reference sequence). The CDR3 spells CASTNRAENPRETQYF. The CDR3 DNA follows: TGTGCCAGCACCAACCGAGCGGAAAACCCCAGGGAGACCCAGTACTTC.

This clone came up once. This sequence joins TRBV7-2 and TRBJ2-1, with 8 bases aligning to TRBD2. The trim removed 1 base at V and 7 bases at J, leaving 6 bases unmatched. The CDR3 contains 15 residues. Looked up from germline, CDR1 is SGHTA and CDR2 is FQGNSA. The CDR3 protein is CASSLVGRAENEQFF. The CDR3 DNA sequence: TGTGCCAGCAGCTTAGTCGGGAGGGCCGAAAATGAGCAGTTCTTC.

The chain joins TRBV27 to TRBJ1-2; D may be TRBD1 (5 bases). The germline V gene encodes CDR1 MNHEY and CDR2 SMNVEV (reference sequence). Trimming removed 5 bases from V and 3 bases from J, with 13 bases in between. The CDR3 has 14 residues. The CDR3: CASSPRWGDYGYTF. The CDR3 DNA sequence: TGTGCCAGCAGTCCGCGATGGGGGGACTATGGCTACACCTTC.

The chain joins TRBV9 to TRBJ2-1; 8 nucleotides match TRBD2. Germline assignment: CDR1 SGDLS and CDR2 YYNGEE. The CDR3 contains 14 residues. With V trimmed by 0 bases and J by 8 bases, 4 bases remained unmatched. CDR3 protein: CASSVDGGAYEQFF. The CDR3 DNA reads TGTGCCAGCAGCGTAGACGGGGGGGCTTATGAGCAGTTCTTC. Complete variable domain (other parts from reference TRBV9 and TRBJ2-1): DSGVTQTPKHLITATGQRVTLRCSPRSGDLSVYWYQQSLDQGLQFLIQYYNGEERAKGNILERFSAQQFPDLHSELNLSSLELGDSALYFCASSVDGGAYEQFFGPGTRLTVL.

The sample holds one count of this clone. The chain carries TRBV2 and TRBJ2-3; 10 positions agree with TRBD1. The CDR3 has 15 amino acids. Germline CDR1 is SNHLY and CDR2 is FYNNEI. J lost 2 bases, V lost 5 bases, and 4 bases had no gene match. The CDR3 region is CASSLGTGVTDTQYF. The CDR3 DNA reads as TGTGCCAGCAGTCTCGGGACAGGGGTCACAGATACGCAGTATTTT.

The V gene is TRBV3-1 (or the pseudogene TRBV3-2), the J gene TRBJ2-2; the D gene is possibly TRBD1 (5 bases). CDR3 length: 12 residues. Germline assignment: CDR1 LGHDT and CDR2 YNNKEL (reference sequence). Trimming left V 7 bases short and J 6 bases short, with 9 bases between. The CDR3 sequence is CASNGQAGELFF. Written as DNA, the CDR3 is TGTGCCAGCAACGGACAAGCCGGGGAGCTGTTTTTT.

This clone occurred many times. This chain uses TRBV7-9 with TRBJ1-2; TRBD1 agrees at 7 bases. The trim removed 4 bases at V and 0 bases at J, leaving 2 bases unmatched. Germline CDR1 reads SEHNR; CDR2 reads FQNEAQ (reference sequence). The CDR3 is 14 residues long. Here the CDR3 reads CASSWGQTNYGYTF. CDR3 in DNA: TGTGCCAGCAGCTGGGGACAGACTAACTATGGCTACACCTTC.

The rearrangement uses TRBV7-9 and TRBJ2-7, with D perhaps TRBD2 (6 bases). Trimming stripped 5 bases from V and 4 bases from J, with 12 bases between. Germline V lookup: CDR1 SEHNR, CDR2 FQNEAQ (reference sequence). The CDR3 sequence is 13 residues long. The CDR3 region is CASSHGGEYEQYV. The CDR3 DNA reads TGTGCCAGCAGCCACGGCGGGGAATACGAGCAGTACGTC.

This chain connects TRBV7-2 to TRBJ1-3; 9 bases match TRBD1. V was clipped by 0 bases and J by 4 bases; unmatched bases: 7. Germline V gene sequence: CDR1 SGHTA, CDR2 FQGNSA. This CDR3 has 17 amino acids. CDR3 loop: CASSLALGTGPGNTIYF. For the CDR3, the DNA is TGTGCCAGCAGCTTAGCGTTAGGGACAGGGCCCGGAAACACCATATATTTT.